Listed here are 5 T cell receptor beta chains from one sample, sequenced in a study of blood T cell repertoires in COVID-19. Sequencing was performed with immunoSEQ multiplex PCR; in TCRdb, only in-frame clones are kept and a portion is missing. The repertoire holds some 270,000 clones, approximately 84% seen once, with just over 6.5% in the top ten. The sequenced sample consisted of PBMCs or T cells enriched from blood (not recorded which). These receptors originate from a woman between 50 and 59 years old who had been exposed to COVID-19.

This chain uses TRBV5-4 with TRBJ2-5; 12 nucleotides agree with TRBD2. The V segment lost 4 bases and the J segment 5 bases; nucleotides outside the gene matches: 6. Germline CDR1 reads SGHNT; CDR2 reads YYREEE (reference sequence). The CDR3 runs to 15 residues. CDR3 residues: CASSIGLAGTETQYF. The CDR3 DNA is TGTGCCAGCAGCATCGGACTAGCGGGGACTGAGACCCAGTACTTC. The variable domain in full, with the rest retrieved from reference TRBV5-4 and TRBJ2-5, is ETGVTQSPTHLIKTRGQQVTLRCSSQSGHNTVSWYQQALGQGPQFIFQYYREEENGRGNFPPRFSGLQFPNYSSELNVNALELDDSALYLCASSIGLAGTETQYFGPGTRLLVL.

J is TRBJ2-2 and V is TRBV5-1; D unclear. Trimming removed 4 bases at V and 4 bases at J, with 8 bases between. The CDR3 spans 13 residues. Germline V CDR1 and CDR2: SGHRS, YFSETQ. The CDR3 coding sequence is TGCGCCAGCAGCAGCACAGTCACCGGGGAGCTGTTTTTT. This encodes CASSSTVTGELFF. The full variable domain, in which reference TRBV5-1 and TRBJ2-2 provide the parts outside the CDR3, is KAGVTQTPRYLIKTRGQQVTLSCSPISGHRSVSWYQQTPGQGLQFLFEYFSETQRNKGNFPGRFSGRQFSNSRSEMNVSTLELGDSALYLCASSSTVTGELFFGEGSRLTVL.

The genes are TRBV3-1 (or the pseudogene TRBV3-2) and TRBJ2-3; a weak D match, TRBD2 (6 bases). CDR1 is LGHDT and CDR2 is YNNKEL in the germline V gene (reference sequence). Trimming cost V 3 bases and J 1 base, with 20 bases left between them. The CDR3 covers 18 residues. DNA of the CDR3: TGTGCCAGCAGCCAGTCGAGGGGCGGGGTACAAGGCACAGATACGCAGTATTTT. Amino acid sequence: CASSQSRGGVQGTDTQYF.

The chain has TRBV19 and TRBJ1-1; D is possibly TRBD1 (5 bases). Germline values: CDR1 LNHDA, CDR2 SQIVND (reference sequence). The V end was cut by 2 bases, the J end by 3 bases, with 13 bases between. CDR3 length: 15 amino acids. The CDR3 is CASSIRAGLHTEAFF. CDR3 sequence (DNA): TGTGCCAGTAGTATAAGGGCAGGGCTGCACACTGAAGCTTTCTTT.

This sequence joins TRBV6-5 and TRBJ1-5; D is perhaps TRBD1 (6 bases). The germline gives CDR1 MNHEY, CDR2 SVGAGI. Trimming left V 5 bases short and J 3 bases short, with 14 bases between. This CDR3 has 15 amino acids. The CDR3 here is CASSRRTEPNQPQHF. The CDR3 region has the DNA TGTGCCAGCAGTCGGAGGACAGAACCCAATCAGCCCCAGCATTTT.